This TCR beta chain was sequenced during a study of OX40 agonist ivuxolimab in advanced cancers. As for the study in general: Participants averaged approximately 61 years of age (range 23 to 79) and were roughly 80% male.

After removal of 0 bases from V and 12 bases from J, the junction contained 6 bases not matched to a gene. This CDR3 comprises 13 residues. Germline V gene sequence: CDR1 SGHRS, CDR2 YFSETQ. Measured with immunoSEQ multiplex PCR; TCRdb has only the in-frame clones, and not every one. The table includes over 65,000 clones, about 85% detected once. This rearrangement joins TRBV5-1 to TRBJ2-1, with 7 bases matching TRBD2. Here the sequenced sample was CD4+ or CD8+ T cells sorted from blood, taken in a trial of the OX40 agonist ivuxolimab. This receptor was taken from an adult with an advanced solid tumor such as melanoma, head and neck, liver or kidney cancer. The CDR3 is CASSLGTSVGQFF. The CDR3 region has the DNA TGCGCCAGCAGCTTGGGGACTAGTGTAGGGCAGTTCTTC.